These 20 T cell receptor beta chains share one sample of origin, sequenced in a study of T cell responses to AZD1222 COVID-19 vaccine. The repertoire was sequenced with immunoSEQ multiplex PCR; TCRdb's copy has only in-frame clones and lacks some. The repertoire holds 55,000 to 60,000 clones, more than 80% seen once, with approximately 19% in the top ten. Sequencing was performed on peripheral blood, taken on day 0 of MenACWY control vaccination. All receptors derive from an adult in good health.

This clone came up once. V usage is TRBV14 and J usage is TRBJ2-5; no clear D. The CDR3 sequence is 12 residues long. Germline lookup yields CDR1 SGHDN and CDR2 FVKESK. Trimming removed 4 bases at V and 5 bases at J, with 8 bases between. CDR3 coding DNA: TGTGCCAGCAGCCGGTTACCGGAGACCCAGTACTTC. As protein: CASSRLPETQYF.

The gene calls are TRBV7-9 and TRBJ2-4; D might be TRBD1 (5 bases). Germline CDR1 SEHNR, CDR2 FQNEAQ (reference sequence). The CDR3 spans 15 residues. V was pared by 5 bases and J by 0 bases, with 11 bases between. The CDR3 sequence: CASSQTQVAKNIQYF. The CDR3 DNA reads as TGTGCCAGCAGCCAGACACAGGTAGCCAAAAACATTCAGTACTTC.

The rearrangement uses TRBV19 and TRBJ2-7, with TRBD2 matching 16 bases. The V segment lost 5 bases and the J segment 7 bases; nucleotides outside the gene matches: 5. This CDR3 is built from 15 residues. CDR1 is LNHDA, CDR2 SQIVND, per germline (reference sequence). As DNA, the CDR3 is TGTGCCAGTAGTGAAACGGGACTAGCGGGAGGGGAGCAGTACTTC. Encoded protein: CASSETGLAGGEQYF.

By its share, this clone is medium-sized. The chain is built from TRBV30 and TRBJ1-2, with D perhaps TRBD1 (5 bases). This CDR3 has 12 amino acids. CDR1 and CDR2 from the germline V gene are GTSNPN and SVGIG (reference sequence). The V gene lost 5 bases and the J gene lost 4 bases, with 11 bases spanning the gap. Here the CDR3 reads CAWEGTGYGYTF. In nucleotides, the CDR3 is TGTGCCTGGGAAGGGACGGGCTATGGCTACACCTTC.

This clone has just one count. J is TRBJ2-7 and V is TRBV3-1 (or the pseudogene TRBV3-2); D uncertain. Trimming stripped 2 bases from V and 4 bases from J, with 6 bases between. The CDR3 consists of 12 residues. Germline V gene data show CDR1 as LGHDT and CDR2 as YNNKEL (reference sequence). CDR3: CASSQQVYEQYF. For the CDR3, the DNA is TGTGCCAGCAGCCAACAGGTTTACGAGCAGTACTTC.

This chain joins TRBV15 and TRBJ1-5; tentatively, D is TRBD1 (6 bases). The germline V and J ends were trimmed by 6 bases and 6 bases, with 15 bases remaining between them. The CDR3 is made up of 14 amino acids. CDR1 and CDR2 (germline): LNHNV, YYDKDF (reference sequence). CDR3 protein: CATSKGGQGQPQHF. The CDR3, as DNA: TGTGCCACCAGTAAAGGGGGGCAGGGTCAGCCCCAGCATTTT.

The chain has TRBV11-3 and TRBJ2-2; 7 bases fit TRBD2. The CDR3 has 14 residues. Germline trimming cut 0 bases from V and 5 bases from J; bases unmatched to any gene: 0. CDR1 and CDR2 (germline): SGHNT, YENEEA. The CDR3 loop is CASSLDSGTGELFF. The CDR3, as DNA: TGTGCCAGCAGCTTAGATAGCGGGACCGGGGAGCTGTTTTTT.

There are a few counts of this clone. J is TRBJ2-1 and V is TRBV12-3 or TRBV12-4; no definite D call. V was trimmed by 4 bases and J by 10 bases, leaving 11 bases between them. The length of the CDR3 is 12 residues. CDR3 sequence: CASSSASREQFF. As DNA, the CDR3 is TGTGCCAGCAGTTCCGCCTCAAGGGAGCAGTTCTTC.

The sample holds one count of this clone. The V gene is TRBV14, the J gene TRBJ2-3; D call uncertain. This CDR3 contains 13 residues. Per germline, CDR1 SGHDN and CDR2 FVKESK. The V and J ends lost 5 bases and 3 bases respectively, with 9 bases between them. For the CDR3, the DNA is TGTGCCAGCAGCTCCCTGGGTACAGATACGCAGTATTTT. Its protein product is CASSSLGTDTQYF.

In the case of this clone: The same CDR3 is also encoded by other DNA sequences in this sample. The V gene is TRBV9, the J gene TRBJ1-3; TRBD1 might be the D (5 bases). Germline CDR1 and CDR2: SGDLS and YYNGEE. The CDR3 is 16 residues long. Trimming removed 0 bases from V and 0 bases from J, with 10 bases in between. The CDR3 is CASSVVGTVSGNTIYF. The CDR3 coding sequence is TGTGCCAGCAGCGTAGTTGGGACCGTCTCTGGAAACACCATATATTTT.

DNA of the CDR3: TGTGCCAGCAGCGGGGCGACCGGACTAGTTCAAGACGAGCAGTACTTC. This codes for CASSGATGLVQDEQYF. The V and J genes are TRBV9 and TRBJ2-7; 7 nucleotides align to TRBD2. Looked up from germline, CDR1 is SGDLS and CDR2 is YYNGEE. The CDR3 is 16 residues long. After removal of 3 bases from V and 5 bases from J, the junction contained 14 bases not matched to a gene.

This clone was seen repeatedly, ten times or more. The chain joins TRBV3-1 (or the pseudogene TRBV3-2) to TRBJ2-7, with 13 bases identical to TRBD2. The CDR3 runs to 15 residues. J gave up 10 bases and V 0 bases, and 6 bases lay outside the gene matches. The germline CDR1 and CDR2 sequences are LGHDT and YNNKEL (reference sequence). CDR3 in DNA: TGTGCCAGCAGCCAAGACTCCACTAGCGGGAGGGAACAGTACTTC. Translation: CASSQDSTSGREQYF.

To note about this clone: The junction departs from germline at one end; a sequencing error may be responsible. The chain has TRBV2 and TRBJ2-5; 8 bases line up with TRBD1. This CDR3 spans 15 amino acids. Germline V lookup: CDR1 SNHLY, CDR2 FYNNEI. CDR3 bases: TGTGCCAGCAGCGAAGATACAGGGGGGTTAGAGACCCAGTACTTC. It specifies CASSEDTGGLETQYF.

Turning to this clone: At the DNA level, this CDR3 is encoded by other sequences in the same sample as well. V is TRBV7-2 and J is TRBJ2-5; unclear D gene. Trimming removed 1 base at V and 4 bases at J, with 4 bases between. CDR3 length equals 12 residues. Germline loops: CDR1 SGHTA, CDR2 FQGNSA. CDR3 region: CASSLDRETQYF. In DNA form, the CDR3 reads TGTGCCAGCAGCTTAGATCGAGAGACCCAGTACTTC.

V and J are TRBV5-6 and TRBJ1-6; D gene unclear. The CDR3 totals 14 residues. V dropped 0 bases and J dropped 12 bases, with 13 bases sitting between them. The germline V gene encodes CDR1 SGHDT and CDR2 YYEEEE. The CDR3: CASSLAGRQLPLHF. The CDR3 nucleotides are TGTGCCAGCAGCTTGGCGGGCCGCCAATTACCCCTCCACTTT.

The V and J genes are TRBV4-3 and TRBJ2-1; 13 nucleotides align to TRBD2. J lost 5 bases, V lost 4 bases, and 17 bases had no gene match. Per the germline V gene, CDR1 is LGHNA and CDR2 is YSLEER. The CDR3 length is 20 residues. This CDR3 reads CASSPSFSELAGGPHNEQFF. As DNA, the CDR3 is TGCGCCAGCAGCCCTTCCTTTTCGGAACTAGCGGGAGGGCCCCACAATGAGCAGTTCTTC.

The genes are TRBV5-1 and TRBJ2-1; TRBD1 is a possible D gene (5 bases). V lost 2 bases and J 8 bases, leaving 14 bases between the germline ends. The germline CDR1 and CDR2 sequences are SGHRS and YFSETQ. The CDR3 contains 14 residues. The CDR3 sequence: CASSLTNLQDEQFF. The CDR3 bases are TGCGCCAGCAGCTTAACGAACTTACAGGATGAGCAGTTCTTC.

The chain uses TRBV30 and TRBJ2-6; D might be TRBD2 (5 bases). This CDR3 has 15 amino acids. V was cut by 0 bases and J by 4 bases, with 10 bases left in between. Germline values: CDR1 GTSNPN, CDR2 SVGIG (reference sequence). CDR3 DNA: TGTGCCTGGAGTGTACGGGGAACCGGGGCCAACGTCCTGACTTTC. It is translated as CAWSVRGTGANVLTF.

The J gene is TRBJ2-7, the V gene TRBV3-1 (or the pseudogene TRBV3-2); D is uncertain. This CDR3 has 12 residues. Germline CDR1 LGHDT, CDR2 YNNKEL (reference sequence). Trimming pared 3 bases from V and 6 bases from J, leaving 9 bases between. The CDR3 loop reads CASSQGLSEQYF. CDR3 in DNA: TGTGCCAGCAGCCAGGGTCTAAGCGAGCAGTACTTC.

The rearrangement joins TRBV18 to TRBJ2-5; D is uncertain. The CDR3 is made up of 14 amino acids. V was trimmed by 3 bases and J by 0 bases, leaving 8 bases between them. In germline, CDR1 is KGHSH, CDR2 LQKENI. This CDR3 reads CASSPLQNQETQYF. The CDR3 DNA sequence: TGTGCCAGCTCACCGCTGCAGAACCAAGAGACCCAGTACTTC.